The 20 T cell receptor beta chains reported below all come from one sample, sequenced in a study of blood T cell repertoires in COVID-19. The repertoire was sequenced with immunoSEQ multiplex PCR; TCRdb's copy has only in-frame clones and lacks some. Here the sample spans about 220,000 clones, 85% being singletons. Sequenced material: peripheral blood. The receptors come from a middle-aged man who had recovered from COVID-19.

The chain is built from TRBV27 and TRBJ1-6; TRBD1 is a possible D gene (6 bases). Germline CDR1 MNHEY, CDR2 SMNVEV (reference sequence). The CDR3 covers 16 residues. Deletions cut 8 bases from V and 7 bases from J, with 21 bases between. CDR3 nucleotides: TGTGCCAGCGGGTCCAAACCAGGGGACGGGAATTCACCCCTCCACTTT. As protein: CASGSKPGDGNSPLHF.

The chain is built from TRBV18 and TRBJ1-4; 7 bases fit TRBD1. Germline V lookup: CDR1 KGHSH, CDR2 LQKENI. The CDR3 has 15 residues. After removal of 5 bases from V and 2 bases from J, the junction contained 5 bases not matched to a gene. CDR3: CASSNRQGTNEKLFF. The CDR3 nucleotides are TGTGCCAGCTCAAATCGACAGGGTACTAATGAAAAACTGTTTTTT.

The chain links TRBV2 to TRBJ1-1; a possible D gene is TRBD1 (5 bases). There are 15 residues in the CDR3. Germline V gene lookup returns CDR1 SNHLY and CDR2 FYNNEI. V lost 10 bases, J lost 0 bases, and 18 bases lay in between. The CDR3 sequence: CATKRGGGMNTEAFF. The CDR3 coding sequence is TGTGCCACCAAAAGGGGCGGGGGTATGAACACTGAAGCTTTCTTT.

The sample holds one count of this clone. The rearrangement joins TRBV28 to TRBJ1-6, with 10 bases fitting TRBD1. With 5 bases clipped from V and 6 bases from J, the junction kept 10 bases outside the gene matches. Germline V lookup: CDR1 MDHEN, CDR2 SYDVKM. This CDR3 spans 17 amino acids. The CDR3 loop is CASSPAGTGAGNSPLHF. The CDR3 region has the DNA TGTGCCAGCAGTCCGGCCGGGACAGGGGCGGGTAATTCACCCCTCCACTTT.

CDR3 residues: CASSLLGGQPQHF. CDR3 nucleotides: TGTGCCAGCAGCTTGCTAGGGGGCCAGCCCCAGCATTTT. The J gene is TRBJ1-5, the V gene TRBV7-2; the match to TRBD1 covers 7 bases. The CDR3 is 13 residues long. V lost 3 bases, J lost 7 bases, and 3 bases stayed unmatched. The germline V gene encodes CDR1 SGHTA and CDR2 FQGNSA.

The CDR3 nucleotides read TGCGCCAGCAAGGGCGGGAGGCCCACAGATACGCAGTATTTT. Translated, it gives CASKGGRPTDTQYF. The chain links TRBV10-1 to TRBJ2-3, with 8 bases identical to TRBD2. The CDR3 covers 14 residues. V was clipped by 7 bases and J by 2 bases; unmatched bases: 5. The V gene's germline CDR1 is WNHNN and CDR2 SYGVQD (reference sequence).

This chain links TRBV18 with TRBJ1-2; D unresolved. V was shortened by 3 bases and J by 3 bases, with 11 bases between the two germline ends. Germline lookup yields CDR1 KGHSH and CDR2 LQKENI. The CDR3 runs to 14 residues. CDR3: CASSPLRADYGYTF. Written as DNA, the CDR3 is TGTGCCAGCTCACCGTTGAGGGCGGACTATGGCTACACCTTC. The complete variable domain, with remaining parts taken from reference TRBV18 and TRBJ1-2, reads NAGVMQNPRHLVRRRGQEARLRCSPMKGHSHVYWYRQLPEEGLKFMVYLQKENIIDESGMPKERFSAEFPKEGPSILRIQQVVRGDSAAYFCASSPLRADYGYTFGSGTRLTVV.

CDR3 sequence (DNA): TGTGCCAGCAGTGCGGCGGGAATTTACTCCGAGCAGTACTTC. Translated, it gives CASSAAGIYSEQYF. The chain links TRBV2 to TRBJ2-7, with a possible D match to TRBD2 (6 bases). The CDR3 spans 14 residues. Germline CDR1 reads SNHLY; CDR2 reads FYNNEI. Trimming removed 4 bases at V and 6 bases at J, with 16 bases between.

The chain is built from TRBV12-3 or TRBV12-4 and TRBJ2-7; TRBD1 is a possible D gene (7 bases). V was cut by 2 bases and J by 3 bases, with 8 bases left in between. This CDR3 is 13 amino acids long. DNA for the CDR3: TGTGCCAGCAGTTTACAGGGGGGCTACGAGCAGTACTTC. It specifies CASSLQGGYEQYF.

The CDR3 bases are TGTGCCAGCAGCCAAGTGCCGGCAGGATGGTACGAGCAGTACTTC. Its protein is CASSQVPAGWYEQYF. V usage is TRBV3-1 (or the pseudogene TRBV3-2) and J usage is TRBJ2-7, with D hard to call. Germline V gene data show CDR1 as LGHDT and CDR2 as YNNKEL (reference sequence). This CDR3 contains 15 residues. With 1 base removed from V and 4 bases from J, the gap between germline ends came to 14 bases.

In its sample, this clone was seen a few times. CDR3 nucleotide sequence: TGTGCCAGCAGCCGAAAGGGACAGGGTGGTGTCGGGGAGCTGTTTTTT. Protein sequence: CASSRKGQGGVGELFF. This rearrangement joins TRBV3-1 (or the pseudogene TRBV3-2) to TRBJ2-2, with 9 bases identical to TRBD1. Germline V gene lookup returns CDR1 LGHDT and CDR2 YNNKEL (reference sequence). V gave up 4 bases and J gave up 7 bases; unmatched junction bases: 10. The CDR3 runs to 16 residues.

This CDR3 is CASSPGRGAETQYF. The CDR3 bases are TGTGCCAGCAGCCCAGGCCGGGGGGCAGAGACCCAGTACTTC. The J gene is TRBJ2-5, the V gene TRBV11-3; D is possibly TRBD2 (7 bases). The germline V and J ends were trimmed by 5 bases and 4 bases, with 14 bases remaining between them. The CDR3 runs to 14 residues. The germline V gene encodes CDR1 SGHNT and CDR2 YENEEA.

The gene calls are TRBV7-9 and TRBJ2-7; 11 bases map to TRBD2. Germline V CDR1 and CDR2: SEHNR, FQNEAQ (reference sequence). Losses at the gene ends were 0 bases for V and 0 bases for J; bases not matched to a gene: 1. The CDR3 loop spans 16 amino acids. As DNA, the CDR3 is TGTGCCAGCAGCTTAGCTCTAGCGGGAGGCTCCTACGAGCAGTACTTC. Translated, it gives CASSLALAGGSYEQYF. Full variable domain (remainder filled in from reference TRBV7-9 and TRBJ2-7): DTGVSQNPRHKITKRGQNVTFRCDPISEHNRLYWYRQTLGQGPEFLTYFQNEAQLEKSRLLSDRFSAERPKGSFSTLEIQRTEQGDSAMYLCASSLALAGGSYEQYFGPGTRLTVT.

Here the CDR3 DNA reads TGTGCCTGGAATCAAGACAGAAGCAATGAGCAGTTCTTC. Its translation is CAWNQDRSNEQFF. The chain links TRBV30 to TRBJ2-1, with D possibly being TRBD1 (5 bases). V gave up 4 bases and J gave up 6 bases, with 13 bases separating them. Germline V gives CDR1 GTSNPN, CDR2 SVGIG (reference sequence). CDR3 size: 13 residues.

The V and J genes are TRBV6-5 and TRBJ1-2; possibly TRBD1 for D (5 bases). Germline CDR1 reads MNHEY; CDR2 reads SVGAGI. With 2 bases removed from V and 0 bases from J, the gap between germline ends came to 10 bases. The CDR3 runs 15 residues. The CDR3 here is CASSYGGVTNYGYTF. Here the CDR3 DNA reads TGTGCCAGCAGTTACGGAGGGGTGACTAACTATGGCTACACCTTC.

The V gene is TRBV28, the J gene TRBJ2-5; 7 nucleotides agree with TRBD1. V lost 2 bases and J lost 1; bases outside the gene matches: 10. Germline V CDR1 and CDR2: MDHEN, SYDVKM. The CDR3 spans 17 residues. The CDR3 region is CASSLVRTGTPQETQYF. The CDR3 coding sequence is TGTGCCAGCAGTTTAGTACGGACAGGTACGCCCCAAGAGACCCAGTACTTC.

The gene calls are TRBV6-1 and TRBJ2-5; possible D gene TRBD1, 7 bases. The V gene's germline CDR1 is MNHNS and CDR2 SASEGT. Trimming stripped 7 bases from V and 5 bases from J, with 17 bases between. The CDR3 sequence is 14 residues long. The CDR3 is CASMRGGGQETQYF. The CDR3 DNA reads TGTGCCAGCATGAGAGGAGGGGGCCAGGAGACCCAGTACTTC.

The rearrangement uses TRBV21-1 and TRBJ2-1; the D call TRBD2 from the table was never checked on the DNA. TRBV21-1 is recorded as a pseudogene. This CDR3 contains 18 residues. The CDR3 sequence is CASSKSPEWTTSYNEQFF. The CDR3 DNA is TGTGCCAGCAGCAAAAGCCCCGAATGGACTACCTCCTACAATGAGCAGTTCTTC.

CDR3 in DNA: TGCGCCAGCACTCTCAACCAGGTGAACACTGAAGCTTTCTTT. This sequence encodes CASTLNQVNTEAFF. J is TRBJ1-1 and V is TRBV5-1; no firm D call. Germline assignment: CDR1 SGHRS and CDR2 YFSETQ. The V end lost 6 bases, the J end lost 0 bases, and 12 bases lay between the germline ends. This CDR3 contains 14 residues.

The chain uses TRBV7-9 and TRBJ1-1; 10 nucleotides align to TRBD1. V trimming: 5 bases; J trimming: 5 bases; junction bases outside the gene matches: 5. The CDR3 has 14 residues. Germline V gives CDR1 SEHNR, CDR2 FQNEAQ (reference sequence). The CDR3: CASSLPGQGTEAFF. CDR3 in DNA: TGTGCCAGCAGCCTCCCGGGACAGGGGACTGAAGCTTTCTTT.